The T cell receptor (beta chain) under discussion was sequenced for a study of blood T cell repertoires in COVID-19. The overall study: PBMCs, B-cell-depleted T cells, or T cells provided the cDNA or gDNA that made up the material.

Original data processing: Counts of nucleated cells, estimated from reference gene primer amplification, were obtained. The table came from immunoSEQ multiplex PCR; TCRdb's copy has only in-frame clones and leaves some out. Clonal size and the V and J genes are those of that table, whereas D and trimming came from the DNA. The data contain tens of thousands of clones, about four fifths of them singletons. The receptor's source is a human donor in a cohort sampled during active COVID-19. Material: peripheral blood.

The DNA of the CDR3 is TGTGCCAGCAGCCCTAGCGGGGGGGCCTTTTGGGAGCAGTACTTC. It specifies CASSPSGGAFWEQYF. This chain connects TRBV7-2 to TRBJ2-7; 12 bases align to TRBD2. CDR3 size: 15 residues. The germline CDR1 and CDR2 sequences are SGHTA and FQGNSA. Unmatched junction bases numbered 9, after V lost 5 bases and J lost 7 bases.